These 24 T cell receptor beta chains were all obtained from the same sample, sequenced in a study of CD8 T cells in Susac syndrome. With random hexamers, about 0.45 to 1 ug RNA was reverse transcribed. TCRdb used MiXCR to reprocess the immunoSEQ multiplex PCR reads, holding one entry per CDR3 protein. The sample has more than 95,000 distinct CDR3 sequences; over 85% are singletons. Sequenced input: CD8+ T cells from PBMCs. Receptor source: a human donor with multiple sclerosis.

V usage is TRBV12-3 or TRBV12-4 and J usage is TRBJ2-3; 7 bases align to TRBD1. CDR3 length: 15 residues. V was clipped by 5 bases and J by 3 bases; unmatched bases: 8. The CDR3 spells CASSPPGTETDTQYF. As DNA, the CDR3 is TGTGCCAGCAGTCCACCCGGGACAGAAACAGATACGCAGTATTTT.

The chain recombines TRBV12-3 or TRBV12-4 with TRBJ1-2, with D possibly TRBD1 on 5 matching bases. This CDR3 contains 15 residues. V lost 5 bases and J 0 bases, leaving 13 bases between the germline ends. CDR3 region: CASSPRGGSNYGYTF. The CDR3 region has the DNA TGTGCCAGCAGTCCCCGTGGGGGTTCTAACTATGGCTACACCTTC.

This rearrangement joins TRBV6-2 or TRBV6-3 to TRBJ2-7, with 7 nucleotides matching TRBD2. The CDR3 covers 13 residues. J lost 4 bases, V lost 2 bases, and 2 bases had no gene match. Germline CDR1 and CDR2: MNHEY and SVGEGT. The CDR3 nucleotides read TGTGCCAGCAGTTACGGGACTATATACGAGCAGTACTTC. Protein product: CASSYGTIYEQYF.

This chain links TRBV11-2 with TRBJ2-7; D uncertain. Per the germline V gene, CDR1 is SGHAT and CDR2 is FQNNGV. The length of the CDR3 is 13 residues. Between the trimmed V and J ends, which lost 1 base and 4 bases, there was a span of 8 bases. The CDR3 reads CASSLVGTYEQYV. The CDR3 coding sequence is TGTGCCAGCAGCTTAGTGGGTACTTACGAGCAGTACGTC.

The V gene is TRBV27, the J gene TRBJ2-7; TRBD1 matches 7 bases. The ends lost 3 bases at V and 1 base at J; junction bases unmatched: 6. The CDR3 runs 15 residues. Looked up from germline, CDR1 is MNHEY and CDR2 is SMNVEV (reference sequence). DNA of the CDR3: TGTGCCAGCAGTTTGAGGGGGCGCGTTTCCTACGAGCAGTACTTC. Its translation: CASSLRGRVSYEQYF.

This clonotype was detected a few times. The chain is built from TRBV9 and TRBJ1-2; D gene uncertain. Trimming removed 0 bases at V and 8 bases at J, with 11 bases between. The CDR3 has 13 amino acids. The germline V gene encodes CDR1 SGDLS and CDR2 YYNGEE. Written as DNA, the CDR3 is TGTGCCAGCAGCGTAGGTGGTGGCGGAGGCTACACCTTC. Translation gives CASSVGGGGGYTF.

The chain is built from TRBV27 and TRBJ2-7, with no clear D. The germline V gene encodes CDR1 MNHEY and CDR2 SMNVEV (reference sequence). The length of the CDR3 is 13 residues. The ends were cut back, 3 bases at V and 4 bases at J, with 10 bases in the middle. CDR3 in amino acids: CASSFTFGYEQYV. CDR3 coding DNA: TGTGCCAGCAGTTTCACCTTCGGGTACGAGCAGTACGTC.

This clonotype showed up just a few times. This rearrangement joins TRBV13 to TRBJ2-7; unclear D gene. This CDR3 has 13 amino acids. Trimming removed 3 bases at V and 0 bases at J, with 6 bases between. Germline loops: CDR1 PRHDT, CDR2 FYEKMQ (reference sequence). CDR3 coding DNA: TGTGCCAGCAGCTTGCGAAGCTCCTACGAGCAGTACTTC. It specifies CASSLRSSYEQYF.

The rearrangement uses TRBV6-5 and TRBJ2-5; a weak D match, TRBD1 (5 bases). CDR1 is MNHEY and CDR2 is SVGAGI in the germline V gene. Trimming stripped 6 bases from V and 4 bases from J, with 15 bases between. The CDR3 spans 14 residues. The CDR3 region has the DNA TGTGCCAGCAGAGGGGATGTAGGCCCAGAGACCCAGTACTTC. This codes for CASRGDVGPETQYF.

This chain joins TRBV7-8 and TRBJ2-7; D is unresolved. Germline CDR1 SGHVS, CDR2 FQNEAQ. V lost 1 base and J 2 bases, leaving 12 bases between the germline ends. The CDR3 contains 15 residues. Written as DNA, the CDR3 is TGTGCCAGCAGCTTAGGTGTCGGGCCAGCCTACGAGCAGTACGTC. It specifies CASSLGVGPAYEQYV.

The chain is built from TRBV4-1 and TRBJ2-7; D may be TRBD1 (5 bases). V was cut by 0 bases and J by 2 bases, with 8 bases left in between. CDR1 is MGHRA and CDR2 is YSYEKL in the germline V gene. The CDR3 is made up of 14 amino acids. CDR3 nucleotide sequence: TGCGCCAGCAGCCAAGAACCAGGGACCTACGAGCAGTACGTC. Translating it yields CASSQEPGTYEQYV.

The chain joins TRBV9 to TRBJ2-1, with D tentatively TRBD1 (5 bases). The CDR3 has 15 residues. Germline CDR1 and CDR2: SGDLS and YYNGEE. V gave up 0 bases and J gave up 3 bases, with 10 bases separating them. The CDR3: CASSVEGRVYNEQFF. The CDR3 bases are TGTGCCAGCAGCGTAGAGGGCAGGGTCTACAATGAGCAGTTCTTC.

The sample holds a few counts of this clonotype. This rearrangement joins TRBV5-4 to TRBJ2-1; weak D call: TRBD2 (6 bases). Trimming took 5 bases from V and 7 from J, leaving 10 bases between them. The CDR3 loop spans 12 amino acids. Germline CDR1 reads SGHNT; CDR2 reads YYREEE (reference sequence). The CDR3 here is CASSTGRNEQFF. The CDR3 DNA reads TGTGCCAGCAGTACGGGGAGGAATGAGCAGTTCTTC.

The J gene is TRBJ2-1, the V gene TRBV28; D not resolved. Trimming took off 1 base at V and 8 bases at J, with 9 bases between the two ends. The germline CDR1 and CDR2 sequences are MDHEN and SYDVKM. The CDR3 runs 13 residues. The CDR3 DNA sequence: TGTGCCAGCAGTTTATATCTAGAAGATGAGCAGTTCTTC. It encodes CASSLYLEDEQFF. Looking up the rest from reference TRBV28 and TRBJ2-1 gives the full variable domain: DVKVTQSSRYLVKRTGEKVFLECVQDMDHENMFWYRQDPGLGLRLIYFSYDVKMKEKGDIPEGYSVSREKKERFSLILESASTNQTSMYLCASSLYLEDEQFFGPGTRLTVL.

The chain has TRBV6-2 or TRBV6-3 and TRBJ1-5; TRBD1 agrees at 9 bases. Germline lookup yields CDR1 MNHEY and CDR2 SVGEGT. This CDR3 has 13 residues. V was pared by 10 bases and J by 4 bases, with 5 bases of the junction left unmatched. CDR3 bases: TGTGCCATCGGGACAGGGCAAAATCAGCCCCAGCATTTT. Amino acids: CAIGTGQNQPQHF.

This chain joins TRBV11-2 and TRBJ2-7; D is possibly TRBD1 or TRBD2 (6 bases each). Trimming cost V 2 bases and J 6 bases, with 8 bases left between them. Germline V CDR1 and CDR2: SGHAT, FQNNGV. The CDR3 spans 12 residues. The CDR3 spells CASSLRGAEQYF. CDR3 DNA: TGTGCCAGCAGCTTAAGGGGGGCCGAGCAGTACTTC.

This clonotype was found once. The chain has TRBV19 and TRBJ1-4, with unresolved D. This CDR3 contains 15 residues. In germline, CDR1 is LNHDA, CDR2 SQIVND (reference sequence). V shed 5 bases and J shed 0 bases, with 10 bases lying between them. CDR3 nucleotide sequence: TGTGCCAGTAGTGAGGGCCCTGCAACTAATGAAAAACTGTTTTTT. This codes for CASSEGPATNEKLFF.

DNA of the CDR3: TGTGCCAGCAGCCTCAAAAGGGGAAACACTGAAGCTTTCTTT. Protein product: CASSLKRGNTEAFF. The chain has TRBV7-2 and TRBJ1-1, with D tentatively TRBD1 (5 bases). CDR3 length: 14 amino acids. V gave up 5 bases and J gave up 2 bases, with 12 bases separating them. Germline V gene data show CDR1 as SGHTA and CDR2 as FQGNSA.

The genes are TRBV27 and TRBJ2-3, with 7 bases identical to TRBD2. V shed 5 bases and J 5 bases; nucleotides not matched to a gene: 7. This CDR3 spans 14 amino acids. Germline loops: CDR1 MNHEY, CDR2 SMNVEV (reference sequence). CDR3 sequence reads: CASSPGLDLDTQYF. In nucleotides, the CDR3 is TGTGCCAGCAGTCCCGGACTAGACTTAGATACGCAGTATTTT.

The rearrangement uses TRBV5-1 and TRBJ2-3; TRBD2 aligns across 10 bases. CDR1 SGHRS and CDR2 YFSETQ come from the germline V gene. Germline trimming cut 4 bases from V and 2 bases from J; bases unmatched to any gene: 13. The CDR3 covers 18 residues. The CDR3 bases are TGCGCCAGCAGCACCCATCGACTCAGCGGGGGGGACACAGATACGCAGTATTTT. Encoded protein: CASSTHRLSGGDTDTQYF.

The chain uses TRBV29-1 and TRBJ2-2; no reliable D call. Germline assignment: CDR1 SQVTM and CDR2 ANQGSEA. The CDR3 is 12 residues long. Trimming left V 0 bases short and J 7 bases short, with 6 bases between. As DNA, the CDR3 is TGCAGCGTTGAAGAGAATCTCGGGGAGCTGTTTTTT. It specifies CSVEENLGELFF.

V usage is TRBV29-1 and J usage is TRBJ2-2, with TRBD1 matching over 7 bases. The V gene's germline CDR1 is SQVTM and CDR2 ANQGSEA. Trimming cost V 7 bases and J 4 bases; bases outside gene matches: 0. CDR3 size: 11 residues. The CDR3 sequence: CSAGGTGELFF. Written as DNA, the CDR3 is TGCAGCGCAGGGGGCACCGGGGAGCTGTTTTTT.

The chain recombines TRBV7-6 with TRBJ1-5; possible D gene TRBD1, 5 bases. The length of the CDR3 is 13 residues. CDR1 SGHVS and CDR2 FNYEAQ come from the germline V gene. V shed 1 base and J shed 6 bases, with 7 bases lying between them. The CDR3 bases are TGTGCCAGCAGCTTAGGGCAGGGTCAGCCCCAGCATTTT. Translated, it gives CASSLGQGQPQHF. Together with reference TRBV7-6 and TRBJ1-5, the CDR3 gives the full variable domain: GAGVSQSPRYKVTKRGQDVALRCDPISGHVSLYWYRQALGQGPEFLTYFNYEAQQDKSGLPNDRFSAERPEGSISTLTIQRTEQRDSAMYRCASSLGQGQPQHFGDGTRLSIL.

J is TRBJ2-3 and V is TRBV7-9; 10 positions agree with TRBD2. The CDR3 runs 16 residues. In germline, CDR1 is SEHNR, CDR2 FQNEAQ (reference sequence). Unmatched junction bases numbered 9, after V lost 5 bases and J lost 4 bases. CDR3 sequence (DNA): TGTGCCAGCAGCCTTGACAGCGGGGGGGCCGCAGATACGCAGTATTTT. Translated: CASSLDSGGAADTQYF.